These 17 T cell receptor beta chains came from one sample sequenced in a study of early T cells in non-severe SARS-CoV-2 infection. TCRdb ran MiXCR on the 5' RACE reads and lists one entry per CDR3 protein. This table has about 50,000 distinct CDR3 sequences, roughly 6.1% appearing once. Material: whole blood, obtained at baseline. The receptors come from an adult who was a healthcare worker with PCR-confirmed SARS-CoV-2 infection or an uninfected control (not recorded which).

V and J are TRBV5-1 and TRBJ2-5, with 11 bases fitting TRBD2. Germline V CDR1 and CDR2: SGHRS, YFSETQ. The J segment lost 4 bases and the V segment lost 4 bases, leaving 6 bases of the junction unmatched. This CDR3 is 15 amino acids long. CDR3 residues: CASSILAGAVETQYF. DNA of the CDR3: TGCGCCAGCAGCATACTAGCGGGAGCGGTAGAGACCCAGTACTTC.

The chain uses TRBV6-6 and TRBJ2-3; 7 bases agree with TRBD2. The germline gives CDR1 MNHNY, CDR2 SVGAGI (reference sequence). With V trimmed by 5 bases and J by 1 base, 3 bases remained unmatched. There are 14 residues in the CDR3. The DNA for the CDR3 is TGTGCCAGCAGTGTGGGGAGGGGCACAGATACGCAGTATTTT. Protein sequence: CASSVGRGTDTQYF.

This clonotype came up many times. V usage is TRBV19 and J usage is TRBJ2-6; tentatively, D is TRBD1 (5 bases). CDR1 LNHDA and CDR2 SQIVND come from the germline V gene (reference sequence). CDR3 size: 17 residues. V was trimmed by 1 base and J by 4 bases, leaving 14 bases between them. This CDR3 is CASSIGDSLTGANVLTF. In nucleotides, the CDR3 is TGTGCCAGTAGTATAGGCGACAGTTTAACAGGGGCCAACGTCCTGACTTTC.

This clonotype was seen at least ten times. The chain joins TRBV20-1 to TRBJ2-1; TRBD2 matches 7 bases. V was pared by 2 bases and J by 5 bases, with 3 bases of the junction left unmatched. Germline lookup yields CDR1 DFQATT and CDR2 SNEGSKA (reference sequence). The CDR3 loop spans 13 amino acids. As DNA, the CDR3 is TGCAGTGCTAGAACGGGACTAAACAATGAGCAGTTCTTC. Its protein is CSARTGLNNEQFF.

The CDR3 here is CASSAGVEAFF. The CDR3 DNA sequence: TGCGCCAGCAGCGCCGGTGTTGAAGCTTTCTTT. The rearrangement links TRBV5-1 to TRBJ1-1; no clear D. The CDR3 loop spans 11 amino acids. Deletions cut 4 bases from V and 7 bases from J, with 8 bases between. CDR1 is SGHRS and CDR2 is YFSETQ in the germline V gene.

The chain employs TRBV5-1 and TRBJ1-6, with a weak D call TRBD1 (6 bases). Looked up from germline, CDR1 is SGHRS and CDR2 is YFSETQ. There are 15 residues in the CDR3. V was pared by 2 bases and J by 9 bases, with 15 bases between. In nucleotides, the CDR3 is TGCGCCAGCAGCTTATCAGGGGAGAGGAGTTCACCCCTCCACTTT. Translation gives CASSLSGERSSPLHF.

This clonotype was observed at least ten times. This chain joins TRBV5-4 and TRBJ1-3, with D uncertain. With 2 bases removed from V and 2 bases from J, the gap between germline ends came to 5 bases. Germline CDR1 reads SGHNT; CDR2 reads YYREEE (reference sequence). The CDR3 has 13 residues. CDR3 nucleotide sequence: TGTGCCAGCAGCTTAGACCCTGGAAACACCATATATTTT. It is translated as CASSLDPGNTIYF. The variable domain in full, completed from reference TRBV5-4 and TRBJ1-3, reads ETGVTQSPTHLIKTRGQQVTLRCSSQSGHNTVSWYQQALGQGPQFIFQYYREEENGRGNFPPRFSGLQFPNYSSELNVNALELDDSALYLCASSLDPGNTIYFGEGSWLTVV.

This clonotype was seen many times. CDR3 nucleotide sequence: TGTGCCAGCAGCTCCGGAGCGGGAGGTTGGCAAGAGACCCAGTACTTC. Translated, it gives CASSSGAGGWQETQYF. This chain uses TRBV7-9 with TRBJ2-5, with TRBD2 matching over 9 bases. V lost 4 bases and J lost 2; bases outside the gene matches: 8. This CDR3 region has 16 residues. Germline loops: CDR1 SEHNR, CDR2 FQNEAQ (reference sequence).

The sample holds many counts of this clonotype. This rearrangement joins TRBV7-6 to TRBJ2-2, with 9 bases that match TRBD2. The length of the CDR3 is 15 residues. Looked up from germline, CDR1 is SGHVS and CDR2 is FNYEAQ. The V gene end was trimmed by 5 bases and the J gene end by 8 bases; junction bases not matched to a gene: 9. CDR3 amino acids: CASSTLAGVGGELFF. The CDR3 region has the DNA TGTGCCAGCAGCACTTTAGCGGGAGTCGGGGGGGAGCTGTTTTTT.

This clonotype was observed a handful of times. V and J are TRBV6-5 and TRBJ2-7, with D perhaps being TRBD1 or TRBD2 (5 bases each). V lost 6 bases to trimming and J lost 3 bases, with 18 bases between them. This CDR3 region has 15 residues. Germline-derived CDR1 and CDR2 are MNHEY and SVGAGI. The CDR3 DNA is TGTGCCAGCAGCAACGGGGCCTACATCAACTACGAGCAGTACTTC. The encoded protein is CASSNGAYINYEQYF.

This clonotype has only a few counts. One junction end does not reproduce the germline sequence, and a read error may be involved. The gene calls are TRBV28 and TRBJ2-2; 8 bases are a match to TRBD2. The CDR3 consists of 16 residues. Germline V gene data show CDR1 as MDHEN and CDR2 as SYDVKM. The CDR3 DNA sequence: TGTGCCAACAGTTTCGCGCCGGGAGGGCCGGCCGGGGAGCTGTTTTTT. This translates into CANSFAPGGPAGELFF.

This clonotype was observed at least ten times. Here the CDR3 DNA reads TGTGCCAGCAGTTTATCGAGTATCCCCCGAGAAGAGACCCAGTACTTC. Amino acids: CASSLSSIPREETQYF. This chain connects TRBV27 to TRBJ2-5; no definite D call. This CDR3 is built from 16 residues. Germline loops: CDR1 MNHEY, CDR2 SMNVEV (reference sequence). V was shortened by 0 bases and J by 3 bases, with 14 bases between the two germline ends.

The sample holds a few counts of this clonotype. The chain combines TRBV7-8 with TRBJ1-2; no clear D gene. CDR1 is SGHVS, CDR2 FQNEAQ, per germline. This CDR3 spans 13 amino acids. The V and J ends lost 1 base and 6 bases respectively, with 9 bases between them. Here the CDR3 reads CASSLGGVDGYTF. The CDR3 bases are TGTGCCAGCAGCTTAGGCGGGGTTGATGGCTACACCTTC. Full variable domain (missing parts from reference TRBV7-8 and TRBJ1-2): GAGVSQSPRYKVAKRGQDVALRCDPISGHVSLFWYQQALGQGPEFLTYFQNEAQLDKSGLPSDRFFAERPEGSVSTLKIQRTQQEDSAVYLCASSLGGVDGYTFGSGTRLTVV.

This clonotype was observed a few times. The chain is built from TRBV29-1 and TRBJ2-7; D unresolved. Per the germline V gene, CDR1 is SQVTM and CDR2 is ANQGSEA. This CDR3 comprises 14 residues. Trimming left V 4 bases short and J 3 bases short, with 16 bases between. CDR3 bases: TGCAGCGTTGTCAGTATTAGCACCATCTACGAGCAGTACTTC. Residues: CSVVSISTIYEQYF.

This clonotype was seen only a few times. The chain is built from TRBV9 and TRBJ2-7; 8 nucleotides match TRBD2. The CDR3 spans 15 residues. Per the germline V gene, CDR1 is SGDLS and CDR2 is YYNGEE. The junction had 4 bases not matched to a gene; V was cut back by 0 bases and J by 2 bases. CDR3 nucleotide sequence: TGTGCCAGCAGCGTAGGAAGCGGGGGACCCTACGAGCAGTACTTC. Its translation: CASSVGSGGPYEQYF.

Ten or more counts support this clonotype. The chain is built from TRBV25-1 and TRBJ1-2; D remains ambiguous. Per germline, CDR1 MGHDK and CDR2 SYGVNS. The CDR3 contains 13 residues. The V end was cut by 2 bases, the J end by 2 bases, with 6 bases between. DNA of the CDR3: TGTGCCAGCAGTGAAGGGTGGAACTATGGCTACACCTTC. Amino acid sequence: CASSEGWNYGYTF.

There are a few counts of this clonotype. V is TRBV7-3 and J is TRBJ2-2; the D is unclear. Germline V gene lookup returns CDR1 SGHTA and CDR2 FQGTGA. Trimming cost V 2 bases and J 6 bases, with 10 bases left between them. The CDR3 spans 14 residues. CDR3 amino acids: CASSLGPLAGELFF. The CDR3 DNA reads as TGTGCCAGCAGCTTAGGGCCCCTAGCCGGGGAGCTGTTTTTT. Based on the CDR3 plus reference TRBV7-3 and TRBJ2-2, the full variable domain is GAGVSQTPSNKVTEKGKYVELRCDPISGHTALYWYRQSLGQGPEFLIYFQGTGAADDSGLPNDRFFAVRPEGSVSTLKIQRTERGDSAVYLCASSLGPLAGELFFGEGSRLTVL.